Presented here are 5 T cell receptor beta chains from one specimen sequenced in a study of cytomegalovirus exposure and HLA in healthy donors. Both 60 Vbeta primers and 13 Jbeta primers went into the PCR. Method: immunoSEQ multiplex PCR; TCRdb's copy keeps in-frame clones and lacks some. The repertoire holds tens of thousands of clones, with 10% as singletons. Input material: PBMCs. Every receptor here comes from a man aged 55 to 70 in good health and CMV-seropositive.

This clone occurred a few times. This chain connects TRBV28 to TRBJ2-2; 7 bases are shared with TRBD1. Germline lookup yields CDR1 MDHEN and CDR2 SYDVKM. The CDR3 runs 15 residues. Unmatched junction bases numbered 6, after V lost 4 bases and J lost 4 bases. This CDR3 is CASSSYRGATGELFF. As DNA, the CDR3 is TGTGCCAGCAGTTCCTACAGGGGTGCCACCGGGGAGCTGTTTTTT.

This clone was picked up a small number of times. The gene calls are TRBV18 and TRBJ2-4; TRBD1 matches at 9 bases. CDR1 KGHSH and CDR2 LQKENI come from the germline V gene. The J segment lost 7 bases and the V segment lost 2 bases, leaving 6 bases of the junction unmatched. This CDR3 region has 15 residues. The CDR3 DNA sequence: TGTGCCAGCTCACCAGGGACAGGGTGGGAGAACATTCAGTACTTC. Its protein is CASSPGTGWENIQYF.

The chain carries TRBV4-1 and TRBJ1-3; D gene ambiguous. The V gene's germline CDR1 is MGHRA and CDR2 YSYEKL. Trimming left V 1 base short and J 1 base short, with 8 bases between. The CDR3 totals 15 residues. The CDR3 DNA follows: TGCGCCAGCAGCCAAGTTCCGACATCTGGAAACACCATATATTTT. Protein product: CASSQVPTSGNTIYF.

This chain links TRBV7-6 with TRBJ2-5; D unclear. Looked up from germline, CDR1 is SGHVS and CDR2 is FNYEAQ. Deletions cut 4 bases from V and 5 bases from J, with 8 bases between. The CDR3 runs 12 residues. In nucleotides, the CDR3 is TGTGCCAGCAGCTCCCCCGGGGAGACCCAGTACTTC. This encodes CASSSPGETQYF.

This clone was recorded a few times. The genes are TRBV19 and TRBJ1-2, with a weak D call TRBD1 (5 bases). The CDR3 loop spans 14 amino acids. Trimming pared 6 bases from V and 3 bases from J, leaving 14 bases between. CDR1 is LNHDA and CDR2 is SQIVND in the germline V gene (reference sequence). DNA of the CDR3: TGTGCCAGTAGAATTACAGGTTCGGACTATGGCTACACCTTC. Protein: CASRITGSDYGYTF. The entire variable domain, with the rest obtained from reference TRBV19 and TRBJ1-2, is as follows: DGGITQSPKYLFRKEGQNVTLSCEQNLNHDAMYWYRQDPGQGLRLIYYSQIVNDFQKGDIAEGYSVSREKKESFPLTVTSAQKNPTAFYLCASRITGSDYGYTFGSGTRLTVV.